This T cell receptor beta chain was observed in a study of cytomegalovirus exposure and HLA in healthy donors. Study results and caveats: The sole available immune exposure information was CMV serostatus. The study labeled 164 TCR beta chains cytomegalovirus-associated.

13 Jbeta primers and 60 Vbeta primers were used for the PCR. Profiled with immunoSEQ multiplex PCR; TCRdb holds only in-frame clones, not every one. The sample includes about 110,000 clones, approximately 80% of them seen just once. About this clone itself: Its specificity is not known.

V was cut by 2 bases and J by 0 bases, with 8 bases left in between. The CDR3 has 15 amino acids. Germline loops: CDR1 MNHEY, CDR2 SMNVEV (reference sequence). This clonotype originated in a woman in her thirties in good health and CMV-seronegative. This rearrangement joins TRBV27 to TRBJ1-5, with D possibly matching TRBD1 (5 bases). The material sequenced was PBMCs. The CDR3 sequence: CASSLRQNSNQPQHF. CDR3 coding DNA: TGTGCCAGCAGTTTAAGACAGAATAGCAATCAGCCCCAGCATTTT.